This note documents a single TCR beta chain sequence. Its antigen remains unidentified. Per-nucleotide qualities are absent, and no much larger clonotype sits a single base away. The library was obtained by the immunoSEQ multiplex PCR assay. Sourced from immuneACCESS, this table was stored by TCRdb with only in-frame sequences that have V and J called. A share of the clones is absent; for the studies checked, an unresolved V gene accounts for under half, and the remainder has no known explanation. Within this sample are about 24,000 clones, with approximately 90% of them counted one time only. The ten largest make up over 0.65% of the sample. This specimen belongs to a study of T cell changes during pregnancy in multiple sclerosis (dated by TCRdb to about 2019). Background on the whole study: The study examined how the T cell repertoire changed over the course of pregnancy in women with multiple sclerosis.

The V and J ends are trimmed by 3 bases and 0 bases, leaving 8 bases between them. The germline V gene (reference sequence) yields LNHDA for CDR1 and SQIVND for CDR2. Spanning cysteine to phenylalanine, the CDR3 consists of 15 amino acids. Only CDR3 DNA remains: 45 bases, in frame from the first base. The V gene is TRBV19 and the J gene is TRBJ2-2; the D gene identity is not certain. The source of this sequence is a female donor in good health, enrolled as a control in a pregnancy study. Sequencing was performed on CD4+ T cells from peripheral blood mononuclear cells, taken in the first trimester of pregnancy. Here is the DNA: TGTGCCAGTAGTATCGTCGTCGCGAACACCGGGGAGCTGTTTTTT. The encoded protein is CASSIVVANTGELFF.